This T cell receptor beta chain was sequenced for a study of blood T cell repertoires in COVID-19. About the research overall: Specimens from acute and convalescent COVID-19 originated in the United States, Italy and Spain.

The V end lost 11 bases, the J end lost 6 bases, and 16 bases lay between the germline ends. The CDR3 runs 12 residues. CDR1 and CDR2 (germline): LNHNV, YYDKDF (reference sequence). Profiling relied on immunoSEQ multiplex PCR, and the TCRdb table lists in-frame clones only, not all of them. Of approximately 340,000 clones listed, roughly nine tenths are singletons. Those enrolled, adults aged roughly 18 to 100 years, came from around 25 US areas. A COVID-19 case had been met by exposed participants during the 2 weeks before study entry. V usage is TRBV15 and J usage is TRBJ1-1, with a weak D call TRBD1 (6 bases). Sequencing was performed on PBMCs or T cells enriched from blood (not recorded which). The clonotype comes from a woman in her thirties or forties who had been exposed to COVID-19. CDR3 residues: CAAGPRGPEAFF. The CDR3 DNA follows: TGTGCCGCTGGTCCCAGGGGACCTGAAGCTTTCTTT.